This T cell receptor beta chain was sequenced during a study of blood T cells in healthy people across ages. Whenever a sample was processed, at least 6.5 million PBMCs were isolated. Total RNA was isolated from each sample in quantities of at least 5.5 micrograms. Germline assignment: CDR1 MNHNS and CDR2 SASEGT. The CDR3 has 15 amino acids. J lost 4 bases, V lost 4 bases, and 4 bases had no gene match. Primers used in a second PCR of about 6 to 11 cycles were a sample-barcoded 5' primer and a J-beta primer mix. TCRdb called the 5' RACE reads again in MiXCR, with one record for every CDR3 protein. The sample has about 1.5 million distinct CDR3 sequences, about 45% seen once.

The clonotype comes from a woman aged 18-35 years in good health. The sequencing input was blood. This sequence joins TRBV6-1 and TRBJ2-3; 11 positions match TRBD2. The CDR3 loop reads CASSALAGGPDTQYF. The CDR3 DNA sequence: TGTGCCAGCAGTGCCCTAGCGGGGGGTCCAGATACGCAGTATTTT.